This T cell receptor beta chain was sequenced for a study of identifying expanded T cells in peripheral blood (dated by TCRdb to between 2017 and 2020). Describing the broader study: Technical replicates were generated by sequencing separate aliquots of the same genomic DNA pool, with four replicates compared pairwise. The research as a whole found: For all healthy donors, the variance in clone template counts between roughly 2-week samples rose significantly as total template count increased. The authors expected that over much longer intervals, such as months to years, biological variance in healthy repertoires might increase even further. Both the number of clones called differentially abundant and the false-positive rate were significantly reduced by the beta-binomial model across all healthy-donor time intervals. Approximately 1.2 differentially abundant clones were flagged by the binomial model between technical replicates, whereas about 15 and 19 were flagged over approximately two weeks and four weeks, respectively.

V is pared back by 6 bases and J by 3 bases, with 17 bases lying between the germline termini. Sequences ENHRY (CDR1) and SYGVKD (CDR2) are obtained from the germline V gene. Including the terminal cysteine and phenylalanine, the CDR3 comprises 15 residues. Only the CDR3 DNA is retained, 45 bases long and in frame from the first base. This clone showed up just once. Its antigen is currently not known. No quality values exist for individual bases; no much larger clone is one base distant. During the collection period, no immune events, such as infections, were documented for the healthy donors. Blood repertoires from healthy donors were used as a training cohort for calibrating time-dependent variance in a beta-binomial model of differential abundance of T-cell clones. There were roughly 10 healthy donors in the training cohort, of whom 3 were female and 7 were male. On average the donors were approximately 40 years old, and their ages spanned 29 to 64 years. Whole blood was collected from each healthy donor at three time points spaced roughly two weeks apart and obtained from a commercial supplier. Genomic DNA was extracted from unsorted whole blood for immunosequencing.

The immunoSEQ Assay, which relies on bias-controlled multiplex PCR amplification of genomic DNA, was used to profile TCRbeta CDR3 regions. The original pipeline was this. To quantify the absolute abundance of each unique TCRbeta CDR3 region, the sequences were collapsed and filtered. Differential abundance was assessed using a binomial (Fisher-equivalent) model and a beta-binomial model in which time-dependent variance fitted from healthy donors was added. Clones with fewer than 5 combined templates were excluded, and clones with Benjamini-Hochberg FDR below 0.01 were called differentially abundant. Using the form v = (b*log(k)+a)^2, the beta-binomial variance was modeled as a function of the total template count across the two samples. As stored in TCRdb, this immuneACCESS dataset retains in-frame rearrangements with V and J assigned. A fraction of the clones does not appear; measured against another copy, unresolved V genes explain less than half of the discrepancy, and the remainder lacks a known reason. From that table come the V and J calls and clone size; the DNA was used to work out D and trimming. This sample holds approximately 81,000 clones; around 83% were observed only once. Of the sample, roughly a fifth is held by the ten largest clones.

The rearrangement combines TRBV10-3 with TRBJ1-1; no D gene call is confident. Sequencing was performed on blood. The sequence was obtained from a person aged 18-70 years in good health. The bases read TGTGCCATCAGAGAAGCTGTGGACCTAGACACTGAAGCTTTCTTT. Its protein reads: CAIREAVDLDTEAFF.